These 16 T cell receptor beta chains share one sample of origin, sequenced in a study of molecular identifiers for immune sequencing clone quantification. One entry per CDR3 protein, called by TCRdb with MiXCR from the PCR reads. The sample has under 800,000 distinct CDR3 sequences; less than 30% are singletons. Sequences were obtained from naive CD8+ T cells from blood, with Jurkat cell RNA spiked in. Subset noted: FACS-sorted CD8+CD4-CCR7+CD45RA+ naive T cells. The receptors shown here come from a human donor in good health. Some libraries in this study had Jurkat cell RNA spiked in.

This clonotype was detected many times. The rearrangement joins TRBV29-1 to TRBJ2-2; TRBD1 agrees at 10 bases. V dropped 0 bases and J dropped 7; count of bases not matched to a gene: 5. The CDR3 spans 15 residues. Germline CDR1 is SQVTM and CDR2 is ANQGSEA. CDR3 in amino acids: CSVEDPDRGVGELFF. Written as DNA, the CDR3 is TGCAGCGTTGAAGATCCGGACAGGGGGGTCGGGGAGCTGTTTTTT.

J is TRBJ1-1 and V is TRBV7-9, with D uncertain. This CDR3 comprises 14 residues. Trimming cost V 0 bases and J 12 bases, with 17 bases left between them. CDR1 SEHNR and CDR2 FQNEAQ come from the germline V gene (reference sequence). The CDR3 here is CASSLAEDGRETFF. CDR3 in DNA: TGTGCCAGCAGCTTAGCAGAAGATGGCAGAGAGACTTTCTTT.

This clonotype was detected a few times. The chain carries TRBV30 and TRBJ1-6; D uncertain. Germline V gives CDR1 GTSNPN, CDR2 SVGIG (reference sequence). Trimming shortened V by 5 bases and J by 7 bases, and 6 bases separated the two germline ends. CDR3 length: 11 amino acids. DNA for the CDR3: TGTGCCTGGGGAATCAATTCACCCCTCCACTTT. Encoded protein: CAWGINSPLHF.

This clonotype occurred many times. The J gene is TRBJ2-3, the V gene TRBV9; D not resolved. The CDR3 covers 17 residues. In germline, CDR1 is SGDLS, CDR2 YYNGEE. Trimming shortened V by 0 bases and J by 1 base, and 15 bases separated the two germline ends. The CDR3 region has the DNA TGTGCCAGCAGCGTAGGCCAACTCGAAGGCGGCACAGATACGCAGTATTTT. It specifies CASSVGQLEGGTDTQYF.

This clonotype appeared a few times. This chain connects TRBV6-2 or TRBV6-3 to TRBJ1-5; D perhaps matches TRBD1 (6 bases). The V end lost 0 bases, the J end lost 6 bases, and 18 bases lay between the germline ends. The CDR3 contains 17 residues. CDR1 is MNHEY and CDR2 is SVGEGT in the germline V gene. The CDR3 nucleotides are TGTGCCAGCAGTTACTCGCGAGGTGAGGGGGTTGGTCAGCCCCAGCATTTT. Protein sequence: CASSYSRGEGVGQPQHF.

Of note for this clonotype: This CDR3 is missing its conserved last phenylalanine or tryptophan, likely due to a read error. The V call is TRBV12-3 or TRBV12-4, the J call TRBJ2-1, with TRBD2 matching over 12 bases. Trimming cost V 8 bases and J 4 bases; bases outside gene matches: 6. CDR3 length equals 15 residues. The CDR3 nucleotides are TGTGCCAGCCTTTCCGGGACTAGCGGGTACAATGAGCAGTTCTCC. It yields the protein CASLSGTSGYNEQFS.

This clonotype was recorded a few times. This chain joins TRBV7-9 and TRBJ1-4, with D tentatively TRBD1 (5 bases). CDR3 length: 14 amino acids. V lost 5 bases and J 7 bases, leaving 14 bases between the germline ends. Germline CDR1 reads SEHNR; CDR2 reads FQNEAQ (reference sequence). The CDR3 is CASSLDTAREKLFF. As DNA, the CDR3 is TGTGCCAGCAGCCTGGACACGGCTCGTGAAAAACTGTTTTTT.

In regard to this clonotype: This may arise from a read error, as a much more abundant clone is one base away. This chain connects TRBV7-9 to TRBJ2-3; D may be TRBD1 (5 bases). V was clipped by 5 bases and J by 6 bases, with 18 bases between them. This CDR3 region has 15 residues. Germline CDR1 and CDR2: SEHNR and FQNEAQ (reference sequence). The CDR3 protein is CASSPRGFRADTQYF. The CDR3 DNA reads TGTGCCAGCAGCCCTAGGGGCTTCCGGGCGGATACGCAGTATTTT.

In the case of this clonotype: One end of the junction fails to match germline, which may point to a read error. J is TRBJ1-4 and V is TRBV28, with D uncertain. This CDR3 has 11 residues. CDR1 and CDR2 (germline): MDHEN, SYDVKM. CDR3 region: CASSPSERLFF. CDR3 sequence (DNA): TGTGCCAGCAGCCCCAGCGAAAGACTGTTTTTT.

This chain links TRBV13 with TRBJ2-5; D perhaps matches TRBD2 (7 bases). The germline gives CDR1 PRHDT, CDR2 FYEKMQ (reference sequence). The CDR3 has 15 amino acids. Trimming shortened V by 5 bases and J by 1 base, and 14 bases separated the two germline ends. This CDR3 reads CASSIRGASQETQYF. DNA for the CDR3: TGTGCCAGCAGCATACGGGGGGCCAGCCAAGAGACCCAGTACTTC. The full variable domain, with the rest looked up from reference TRBV13 and TRBJ2-5, is AAGVIQSPRHLIKEKRETATLKCYPIPRHDTVYWYQQGPGQDPQFLISFYEKMQSDKGSIPDRFSAQQFSDYHSELNMSSLELGDSALYFCASSIRGASQETQYFGPGTRLLVL.

This clonotype appeared many times. The CDR3 DNA follows: TGTGCCAGCAGTTTAGTCGCGTTTGAAGCTTTCTTT. Translation gives CASSLVAFEAFF. The rearrangement joins TRBV12-3 or TRBV12-4 to TRBJ1-1, with D unclear. Deletions cut 1 base from V and 7 bases from J, with 7 bases between. The CDR3 contains 12 residues.

This clonotype was seen a handful of times. CDR3 amino acids: CASRLGAVGGRTEAFF. The CDR3 DNA sequence: TGTGCCAGCAGACTAGGGGCCGTCGGGGGCAGAACTGAAGCTTTCTTT. The genes are TRBV7-2 and TRBJ1-1; D might be TRBD1 (6 bases). CDR1 and CDR2 (germline): SGHTA, FQGNSA. The CDR3 loop spans 16 amino acids. V was shortened by 6 bases and J by 5 bases, with 22 bases between the two germline ends.

The chain couples TRBV12-3 or TRBV12-4 to TRBJ2-1; TRBD2 might be the D (5 bases). V lost 5 bases and J 9 bases, leaving 14 bases between the germline ends. This CDR3 region has 13 residues. This CDR3 reads CASSENTSGEQFF. The CDR3 DNA reads TGTGCCAGCAGTGAGAACACTAGTGGTGAGCAGTTCTTC.

This clonotype has more than one count but fewer than ten. This chain joins TRBV2 and TRBJ1-2; no reliable D call. The CDR3 has 15 residues. Trimming took off 2 bases at V and 4 bases at J, with 14 bases between the two ends. Germline-derived CDR1 and CDR2 are SNHLY and FYNNEI. The CDR3 sequence is CASSESEGRPYGYTF. The CDR3 DNA reads as TGTGCCAGCAGTGAATCGGAGGGCCGGCCCTATGGCTACACCTTC. The full variable domain, rest sourced from reference TRBV2 and TRBJ1-2, is EPEVTQTPSHQVTQMGQEVILRCVPISNHLYFYWYRQILGQKVEFLVSFYNNEISEKSEIFDDQFSVERPDGSNFTLKIRSTKLEDSAMYFCASSESEGRPYGYTFGSGTRLTVV.

About this clonotype: Just one base apart from a much larger clone, this may be a read error. The chain combines TRBV6-5 with TRBJ1-1; tentative D call: TRBD1 (5 bases). Looked up from germline, CDR1 is MNHEY and CDR2 is SVGAGI. The CDR3 loop spans 13 amino acids. Trimming pared 8 bases from V and 1 base from J, leaving 11 bases between. CDR3 nucleotide sequence: TGTGCCAGCTGGCTGACAGCGAACACTGAAGCTTTCTTT. Translation gives CASWLTANTEAFF.

The rearrangement uses TRBV5-1 and TRBJ2-7; D assignment may be TRBD1 or TRBD2 (5 bases each). Germline CDR1 reads SGHRS; CDR2 reads YFSETQ. The length of the CDR3 is 15 residues. Trimming took off 1 base at V and 5 bases at J, with 16 bases between the two ends. The CDR3 sequence is CASSLRGRKVDEQYF. Here the CDR3 DNA reads TGCGCCAGCAGCTTGCGGGGCAGGAAAGTCGACGAGCAGTACTTC.